A selection of T cell receptor beta chains follows, all from one sample in a study of blood T cell repertoires in COVID-19. Generated by immunoSEQ multiplex PCR, the TCRdb table keeps only in-frame clones and is missing some. The repertoire holds 200,000 to 250,000 clones, 82% seen once, with roughly 8% in the top ten. Sequences were obtained from peripheral blood. The source is an elderly woman with COVID-19, enrolled during active disease. CDR3s include the opening cysteine and the closing phenylalanine or tryptophan. A D gene is named only where the DNA matches it firmly. The size field is filled for only some rows; it gives once, few, many or a size class.

D gene	V gene	J gene	clone size	CDR3 protein
TRBD2	TRBV7-9	TRBJ2-3	once	CASSLGLAGREDTQYF
TRBD1	TRBV2	TRBJ1-6	-	CASKQTGGPNSPLHF
-	TRBV29-1	TRBJ1-1	-	CSVRQRGSTEAFF
-	TRBV6-6	TRBJ2-6	-	CASSKQGSGANVLTF
TRBD1	TRBV5-4	TRBJ1-1	-	CASRIDRGVNTEAFF
-	TRBV5-1	TRBJ1-5	once	CASSLEGGGNQPQHF
TRBD1	TRBV15	TRBJ1-6	-	CATSRRPPRTGQHNSPLHF
-	TRBV27	TRBJ1-6	-	CASRTGHDNSPLHF
TRBD1	TRBV7-8	TRBJ1-5	few	CASSTGAVSNQPQHF
TRBD1	TRBV5-1	TRBJ1-6	once	CASTMDRINSPLHF
TRBD1	TRBV4-3	TRBJ1-2	-	CASSQDLDRGVGYTF
-	TRBV10-3	TRBJ2-1	once	CAIGPANEQFF
TRBD1	TRBV5-6	TRBJ1-1	many	CASYRDRGPEAFF
-	TRBV3-1/TRBV3-2	TRBJ2-7	many	CASSQVRGQAEQYF
-	TRBV5-1	TRBJ1-1	-	CASRYGQTEAFF
TRBD2	TRBV7-3	TRBJ2-3	-	CASSLGGATDTQYF
TRBD1	TRBV6-7	TRBJ1-5	-	CASSYKRTGGILENQPQHF
TRBD1	TRBV7-9	TRBJ1-1	-	CASSSNPGTGKTEAFF
-	TRBV20-1	TRBJ2-7	-	CSALRGPEQYF
TRBD1	TRBV19	TRBJ1-6	-	CASSTGAWTRNSPLHF
-	TRBV5-1	TRBJ2-7	-	CASRRVQMDYEQYF
TRBD1	TRBV6-5	TRBJ1-5	few	CASRGQVNQPQHF
-	TRBV30	TRBJ2-1	-	CAWSVGGPSYNEQFF
-	TRBV5-4	TRBJ2-1	-	CASSLGLPSSYNEQFF
-	TRBV18	TRBJ1-3	-	CASSDIRGSSGNTIYF
TRBD1	TRBV28	TRBJ2-1	-	CASGGPGTGSHEQFF
-	TRBV27	TRBJ1-2	-	CASSESIGTRRAGYTF
-	TRBV5-1	TRBJ2-1	-	CASSVSSGLTNEQFF
TRBD2	TRBV3-1/TRBV3-2	TRBJ2-5	few	CASSRGTSGGALLRETQYF
-	TRBV19	TRBJ2-2	-	CASIVSGNTGELFF
-	TRBV19	TRBJ2-4	-	CASAQKLAKNIQYF
-	TRBV10-1	TRBJ2-5	-	CATSREPQETQYF
TRBD2	TRBV24-1	TRBJ2-6	-	CATSDFGPLAGGVSGANVLTF
-	TRBV6-2/TRBV6-3	TRBJ2-3	few	CASSQDTLLTDTQYF
-	TRBV6-2/TRBV6-3	TRBJ1-5	-	CASSYVGQFQHF
-	TRBV28	TRBJ1-5	-	CASSIPGQPQHF
-	TRBV2	TRBJ2-3	-	CASSERLAQTTDTQYF
-	TRBV7-2	TRBJ2-1	-	CASSNRVYNEQFF
TRBD1	TRBV4-3	TRBJ2-6	-	CASSRGQGSGANVLTF
-	TRBV11-2	TRBJ2-2	-	CASSLLNTGELFF
TRBD1	TRBV29-1	TRBJ1-2	-	CSVDVDRGGYTF
TRBD2	TRBV7-2	TRBJ2-3	-	CASSPPGGTFTDTQYF
TRBD1	TRBV7-8	TRBJ1-2	-	CASSPLTGGRGYTF
-	TRBV18	TRBJ2-1	-	CASSPGTNDNEQFF
-	TRBV3-1/TRBV3-2	TRBJ1-1	-	CASSQRGDTEAFF
TRBD1	TRBV7-3	TRBJ1-1	-	CASSSQTGFSGTENTEAFF